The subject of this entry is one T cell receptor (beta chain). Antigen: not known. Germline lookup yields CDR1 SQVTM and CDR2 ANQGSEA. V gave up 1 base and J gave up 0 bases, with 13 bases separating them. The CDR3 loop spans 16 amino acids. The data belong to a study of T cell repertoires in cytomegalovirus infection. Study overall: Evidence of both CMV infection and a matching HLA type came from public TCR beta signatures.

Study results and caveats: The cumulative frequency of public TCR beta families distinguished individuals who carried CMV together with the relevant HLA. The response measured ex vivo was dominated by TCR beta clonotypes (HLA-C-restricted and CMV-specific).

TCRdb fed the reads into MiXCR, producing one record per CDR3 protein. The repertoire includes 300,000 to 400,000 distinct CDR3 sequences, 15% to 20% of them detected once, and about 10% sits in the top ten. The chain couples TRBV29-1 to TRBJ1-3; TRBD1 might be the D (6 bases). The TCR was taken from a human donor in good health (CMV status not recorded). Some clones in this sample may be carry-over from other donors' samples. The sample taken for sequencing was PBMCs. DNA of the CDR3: TGCAGCGTTGAAGGTGGGACACTCGACTCTGGAAACACCATATATTTT. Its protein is CSVEGGTLDSGNTIYF.